Each of the 27 T cell receptor beta chains below was sequenced from the same sample in a study of shared clonotypes between healthy human individuals. TCRdb keeps only in-frame clones here, not all; method: immunoSEQ multiplex PCR. Here the sample spans roughly 2 million clones, 85% to 95% being singletons. Sequencing was performed on naive CD4+ T cells sorted from blood. Stated subset: CD45RA+ positively selected. The receptors were gathered from a man aged 18 to 30 in good health.

A single count supports this clone. The chain has TRBV27 and TRBJ1-1; 7 positions match TRBD1. The CDR3 spans 16 residues. Germline V CDR1 and CDR2: MNHEY, SMNVEV (reference sequence). V was pared by 3 bases and J by 1 base, with 8 bases of the junction left unmatched. The DNA for the CDR3 is TGTGCCAGCAGTTTCGGACAGGCTCCCACGAACACTGAAGCTTTCTTT. Translating it yields CASSFGQAPTNTEAFF.

The sample holds a few counts of this clone. The V call is TRBV6-1, the J call TRBJ1-6; D perhaps matches TRBD1 (6 bases). There are 16 residues in the CDR3. Per the germline V gene, CDR1 is MNHNS and CDR2 is SASEGT. Trimming removed 4 bases at V and 7 bases at J, with 17 bases between. The CDR3 is CASSASGASYNSPLHF. The CDR3 region has the DNA TGTGCCAGCAGTGCATCAGGGGCGAGTTACAATTCACCCCTCCACTTT.

This sequence joins TRBV7-2 and TRBJ2-3; D is undetermined. Per the germline V gene, CDR1 is SGHTA and CDR2 is FQGNSA. This CDR3 contains 15 residues. V was pared by 0 bases and J by 0 bases, with 7 bases between. CDR3 sequence reads: CASSLAGSSTDTQYF. Here the CDR3 DNA reads TGTGCCAGCAGCTTAGCGGGGTCTAGCACAGATACGCAGTATTTT.

With respect to this clone: The same CDR3 is also encoded by other DNA sequences in this sample. V usage is TRBV18 and J usage is TRBJ1-2, with 7 bases that match TRBD1. In germline, CDR1 is KGHSH, CDR2 LQKENI. J lost 0 bases, V lost 3 bases, and 4 bases had no gene match. This CDR3 contains 15 residues. Here the CDR3 DNA reads TGTGCCAGCTCACCGGGGACAGACGCTAACTATGGCTACACCTTC. This encodes CASSPGTDANYGYTF.

This clone was detected only once. V gene TRBV30 combines with J gene TRBJ1-1; 10 bases line up with TRBD1. The germline gives CDR1 GTSNPN, CDR2 SVGIG (reference sequence). V shed 3 bases, J shed 5 bases, and the junction held 9 bases outside the gene matches. The CDR3 runs 15 residues. CDR3 coding DNA: TGTGCCTGGAGACACATGGACAGGGGGTGGACTGAAGCTTTCTTT. Amino acids: CAWRHMDRGWTEAFF.

The chain links TRBV2 to TRBJ2-7; D call uncertain. The V gene's germline CDR1 is SNHLY and CDR2 FYNNEI. The CDR3 has 14 residues. Trimming pared 4 bases from V and 0 bases from J, leaving 10 bases between. CDR3 loop: CASSGRVSSYEQYF. As DNA, the CDR3 is TGTGCCAGCAGTGGCCGGGTCAGCTCCTACGAGCAGTACTTC. The complete variable domain, with remaining parts taken from reference TRBV2 and TRBJ2-7, reads EPEVTQTPSHQVTQMGQEVILRCVPISNHLYFYWYRQILGQKVEFLVSFYNNEISEKSEIFDDQFSVERPDGSNFTLKIRSTKLEDSAMYFCASSGRVSSYEQYFGPGTRLTVT.

This chain joins TRBV5-8 and TRBJ2-3; 9 bases match TRBD1. This CDR3 has 16 amino acids. The germline CDR1 and CDR2 sequences are SGHTS and YDEGEE. J was trimmed by 8 bases and V by 0 bases; bases with no gene match: 10. This CDR3 is CASSLGTGTGFLTQYF. The CDR3 nucleotides are TGTGCCAGCAGCTTGGGGACCGGGACAGGGTTTCTTACGCAGTATTTT.

This clone was detected only a few times. The chain links TRBV6-5 to TRBJ2-7; tentatively, D is TRBD1 or TRBD2 (5 bases each). Germline V CDR1 and CDR2: MNHEY, SVGAGI. Trimming cost V 1 base and J 0 bases, with 10 bases left between them. The CDR3 is made up of 15 amino acids. The CDR3 DNA is TGTGCCAGCAGTTACTACTTTGGGACCTCCTACGAGCAGTACTTC. Translating it yields CASSYYFGTSYEQYF.

The V gene is TRBV7-9, the J gene TRBJ2-3; 9 bases agree with TRBD1. Germline loops: CDR1 SEHNR, CDR2 FQNEAQ (reference sequence). This CDR3 spans 14 amino acids. J gave up 2 bases and V 10 bases, and 7 bases lay outside the gene matches. CDR3 in amino acids: CAIGDREFTDTQYF. The CDR3 DNA follows: TGTGCCATCGGGGACAGGGAATTCACAGATACGCAGTATTTT. Full variable domain (rest looked up from reference TRBV7-9 and TRBJ2-3): DTGVSQNPRHKITKRGQNVTFRCDPISEHNRLYWYRQTLGQGPEFLTYFQNEAQLEKSRLLSDRFSAERPKGSFSTLEIQRTEQGDSAMYLCAIGDREFTDTQYFGPGTRLTVL.

The V call is TRBV11-2, the J call TRBJ2-7; no definite D call. Germline V gene sequence: CDR1 SGHAT, CDR2 FQNNGV. The CDR3 spans 14 residues. Trimming took off 6 bases at V and 0 bases at J, with 12 bases between the two ends. The CDR3 nucleotides read TGTGCCAGCAGGTCACTAAGGACCTCCTACGAGCAGTACTTC. Its protein is CASRSLRTSYEQYF.

V is TRBV7-9 and J is TRBJ2-1; D is unresolved. The V end was cut by 4 bases, the J end by 6 bases, with 16 bases between. Germline assignment: CDR1 SEHNR and CDR2 FQNEAQ (reference sequence). This CDR3 region has 15 residues. DNA of the CDR3: TGTGCCAGCAGCTCCTCATTGGCCGCTTTCAATGAGCAGTTCTTC. Protein sequence: CASSSSLAAFNEQFF.

This chain links TRBV6-5 with TRBJ2-3; tentative D call: TRBD1 (5 bases). Germline values: CDR1 MNHEY, CDR2 SVGAGI. This CDR3 contains 12 residues. V lost 10 bases and J 2 bases, leaving 10 bases between the germline ends. The CDR3 bases are TGTGCCACAGGGCAGGCCACAGATACGCAGTATTTT. This gives the protein CATGQATDTQYF.

The chain employs TRBV5-1 and TRBJ2-7; the D gene is possibly TRBD2 (5 bases). The germline V gene encodes CDR1 SGHRS and CDR2 YFSETQ. The CDR3 loop spans 15 amino acids. The ends were cut back, 2 bases at V and 3 bases at J, with 15 bases in the middle. DNA of the CDR3: TGCGCCAGCAGCTTAGGAGGCAGGAACGACTACGAGCAGTACTTC. Its translation is CASSLGGRNDYEQYF.

This sequence joins TRBV5-4 and TRBJ1-4; TRBD1 matches 9 bases. The germline gives CDR1 SGHNT, CDR2 YYREEE (reference sequence). With 4 bases clipped from V and 5 bases from J, the junction kept 9 bases outside the gene matches. The CDR3 consists of 16 residues. The CDR3 loop is CASSPAPGQGNEKLFF. The CDR3 DNA reads as TGTGCCAGCAGCCCCGCCCCGGGACAGGGAAATGAAAAACTGTTTTTT.

This clone was counted a single time. The chain employs TRBV11-2 and TRBJ2-5; the D call may be TRBD1 or TRBD2 (5 bases each). Germline V gene sequence: CDR1 SGHAT, CDR2 FQNNGV. With 6 bases removed from V and 5 bases from J, the gap between germline ends came to 10 bases. CDR3 length: 12 amino acids. The DNA of the CDR3 is TGTGCCAGCAGACTCGAGGGGGAGACCCAGTACTTC. Translated, it gives CASRLEGETQYF.

The V and J genes are TRBV5-1 and TRBJ1-2, with D possibly matching TRBD1 (5 bases). CDR3 length: 17 amino acids. Trimming stripped 4 bases from V and 3 bases from J, with 22 bases between. Looked up from germline, CDR1 is SGHRS and CDR2 is YFSETQ. CDR3 nucleotides: TGCGCCAGCAGCCCAACCACCCGGGGGGGTTCGCACTATGGCTACACCTTC. It translates to CASSPTTRGGSHYGYTF. The full variable domain, its missing parts supplied by reference TRBV5-1 and TRBJ1-2, is KAGVTQTPRYLIKTRGQQVTLSCSPISGHRSVSWYQQTPGQGLQFLFEYFSETQRNKGNFPGRFSGRQFSNSRSEMNVSTLELGDSALYLCASSPTTRGGSHYGYTFGSGTRLTVV.

The chain is built from TRBV5-1 and TRBJ2-4; 8 bases fit TRBD2. V lost 3 bases and J lost 9; bases outside the gene matches: 11. Germline-derived CDR1 and CDR2 are SGHRS and YFSETQ. There are 15 residues in the CDR3. CDR3 nucleotides: TGCGCCAGCAGCTCCTCGGGACTAGGAGGCGGCATTCAGTACTTC. Protein product: CASSSSGLGGGIQYF. The full variable domain, with the rest looked up from reference TRBV5-1 and TRBJ2-4, is KAGVTQTPRYLIKTRGQQVTLSCSPISGHRSVSWYQQTPGQGLQFLFEYFSETQRNKGNFPGRFSGRQFSNSRSEMNVSTLELGDSALYLCASSSSGLGGGIQYFGAGTRLSVL.

CDR3 nucleotide sequence: TGTGCCACCAGCAGATACCCTTCAACTGAAGCTTTCTTT. Translation gives CATSRYPSTEAFF. The rearrangement links TRBV15 to TRBJ1-1, with D unresolved. Germline V CDR1 and CDR2: LNHNV, YYDKDF (reference sequence). Trimming cost V 2 bases and J 5 bases, with 9 bases left between them. The CDR3 covers 13 residues.

The V and J genes are TRBV11-1 and TRBJ1-4; the match to TRBD1 covers 8 bases. The CDR3 length is 14 residues. The ends lost 1 base at V and 10 bases at J; junction bases unmatched: 5. CDR1 and CDR2 (germline): SGHAT, FQDESV (reference sequence). Here the CDR3 DNA reads TGTGCCAGCAGCTTAGAGGGGACAGGTGGAAAACTGTTTTTT. Protein sequence: CASSLEGTGGKLFF.

This chain links TRBV5-1 with TRBJ2-2; TRBD1 is a possible D gene (5 bases). In germline, CDR1 is SGHRS, CDR2 YFSETQ. The CDR3 runs 15 residues. V gave up 4 bases and J gave up 1 base, with 11 bases separating them. CDR3 sequence: CASSPTGQNTGELFF. For the CDR3, the DNA is TGCGCCAGCAGCCCGACCGGACAGAACACCGGGGAGCTGTTTTTT.

A single count supports this clone. The chain couples TRBV6-4 to TRBJ2-1, with a possible D match to TRBD2 (6 bases). Per the germline V gene, CDR1 is MRHNA and CDR2 is SNTAGT. The CDR3 sequence is 15 residues long. The V and J ends lost 4 bases and 0 bases respectively, with 10 bases between them. The CDR3, as DNA: TGTGCCAGCAGTGCGGGGACTGCCTCCTACAATGAGCAGTTCTTC. Its translation is CASSAGTASYNEQFF.

A single count supports this clone. The gene calls are TRBV2 and TRBJ1-1; unclear D gene. The CDR3 sequence is 10 residues long. Looked up from germline, CDR1 is SNHLY and CDR2 is FYNNEI. The V end was cut by 3 bases, the J end by 7 bases, with 3 bases between. The CDR3 bases are TGTGCCAGCAGTGACATTGAAGCTTTCTTT. It codes for CASSDIEAFF.

This chain joins TRBV28 and TRBJ2-2; D may be TRBD1 (6 bases). V was trimmed by 6 bases and J by 6 bases, leaving 8 bases between them. From germline, CDR1 is MDHEN and CDR2 SYDVKM. The CDR3 sequence is 12 residues long. The CDR3 bases are TGTGCCAGCAGAGGACAGCCCGGGGAGCTGTTTTTT. It codes for CASRGQPGELFF. Drawing the rest from reference TRBV28 and TRBJ2-2, the complete variable domain is DVKVTQSSRYLVKRTGEKVFLECVQDMDHENMFWYRQDPGLGLRLIYFSYDVKMKEKGDIPEGYSVSREKKERFSLILESASTNQTSMYLCASRGQPGELFFGEGSRLTVL.

The rearrangement joins TRBV7-2 to TRBJ2-5, with a tentative D call TRBD2 (6 bases). Per the germline V gene, CDR1 is SGHTA and CDR2 is FQGNSA. The CDR3 totals 12 residues. V shed 5 bases and J shed 12 bases, with 16 bases lying between them. CDR3 sequence reads: CASSIPGLGEYF. CDR3 sequence (DNA): TGTGCCAGCAGCATCCCGGGACTCGGGGAGTACTTC.

On this clone itself: This same CDR3 is encoded by further DNA sequences in the sample. The rearrangement uses TRBV11-2 and TRBJ2-1, with D possibly matching TRBD1 (5 bases). The CDR3 is 14 residues long. In germline, CDR1 is SGHAT, CDR2 FQNNGV. Trimming stripped 3 bases from V and 4 bases from J, with 10 bases between. The CDR3 sequence is CASSFGQHYNEQFF. The CDR3 DNA follows: TGTGCCAGCAGCTTTGGACAACATTACAATGAGCAGTTCTTC.

The chain joins TRBV18 to TRBJ2-7, with TRBD1 identical over 8 bases. From germline, CDR1 is KGHSH and CDR2 LQKENI. The CDR3 has 15 residues. V lost 2 bases to trimming and J lost 5 bases; unmatched junction nucleotides: 8. The CDR3 protein is CASSPLDRDWHEQYF. Written as DNA, the CDR3 is TGTGCCAGCTCACCATTGGACAGGGACTGGCACGAGCAGTACTTC.

The V and J genes are TRBV11-2 and TRBJ2-5, with 11 bases aligning to TRBD2. The ends lost 5 bases at V and 4 bases at J; junction bases unmatched: 6. The CDR3 runs 15 residues. Germline V lookup: CDR1 SGHAT, CDR2 FQNNGV. CDR3: CASSQGTSGGETQYF. The CDR3 DNA reads TGTGCCAGCAGCCAAGGAACTAGCGGGGGAGAGACCCAGTACTTC. The variable domain in full, completed from reference TRBV11-2 and TRBJ2-5, reads EAGVAQSPRYKIIEKRQSVAFWCNPISGHATLYWYQQILGQGPKLLIQFQNNGVVDDSQLPKDRFSAERLKGVDSTLKIQPAKLEDSAVYLCASSQGTSGGETQYFGPGTRLLVL.